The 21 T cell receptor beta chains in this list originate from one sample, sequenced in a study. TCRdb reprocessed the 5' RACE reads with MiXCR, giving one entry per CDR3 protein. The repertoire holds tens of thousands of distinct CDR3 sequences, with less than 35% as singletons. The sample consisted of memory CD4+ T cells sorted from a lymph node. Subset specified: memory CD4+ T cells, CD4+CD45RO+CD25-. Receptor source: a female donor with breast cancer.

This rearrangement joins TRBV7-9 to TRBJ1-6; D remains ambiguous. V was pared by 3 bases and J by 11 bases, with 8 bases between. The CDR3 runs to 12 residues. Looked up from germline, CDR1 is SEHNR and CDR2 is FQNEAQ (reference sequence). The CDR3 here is CASSLNSTPLHF. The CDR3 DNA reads TGTGCCAGCAGCTTGAACTCTACACCCCTCCACTTT.

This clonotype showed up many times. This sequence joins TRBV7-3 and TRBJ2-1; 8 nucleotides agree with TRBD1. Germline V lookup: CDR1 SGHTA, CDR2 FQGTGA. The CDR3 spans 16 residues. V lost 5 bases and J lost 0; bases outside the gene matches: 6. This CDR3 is CASSTTGASSYNEQFF. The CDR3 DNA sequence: TGTGCCAGCAGCACGACAGGGGCGAGCTCCTACAATGAGCAGTTCTTC.

CDR3 in DNA: TGTGCCAGCAGCGAACTGATAGATACGCAGTATTTT. Protein product: CASSELIDTQYF. The genes are TRBV2 and TRBJ2-3; D not resolved. V was pared by 6 bases and J by 5 bases, with 9 bases between. The germline V gene has CDR1 SNHLY and CDR2 FYNNEI. The CDR3 is 12 amino acids. Full variable domain (remainder filled in from reference TRBV2 and TRBJ2-3): EPEVTQTPSHQVTQMGQEVILRCVPISNHLYFYWYRQILGQKVEFLVSFYNNEISEKSEIFDDQFSVERPDGSNFTLKIRSTKLEDSAMYFCASSELIDTQYFGPGTRLTVL.

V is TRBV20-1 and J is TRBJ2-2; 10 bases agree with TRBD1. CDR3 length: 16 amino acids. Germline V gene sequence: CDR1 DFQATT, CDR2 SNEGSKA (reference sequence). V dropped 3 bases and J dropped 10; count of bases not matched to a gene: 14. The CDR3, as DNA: TGCAGTGCTAGCGAAATTTTCGGGACAGGGGAGATGGAGCTGTTTTTT. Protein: CSASEIFGTGEMELFF.

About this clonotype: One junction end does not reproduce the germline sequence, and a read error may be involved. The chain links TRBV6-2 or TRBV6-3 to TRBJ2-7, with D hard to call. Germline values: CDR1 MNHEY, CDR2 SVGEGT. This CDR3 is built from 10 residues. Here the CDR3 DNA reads TGTGCCAGCGGCGCCTACGAGCAGCACTTC. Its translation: CASGAYEQHF.

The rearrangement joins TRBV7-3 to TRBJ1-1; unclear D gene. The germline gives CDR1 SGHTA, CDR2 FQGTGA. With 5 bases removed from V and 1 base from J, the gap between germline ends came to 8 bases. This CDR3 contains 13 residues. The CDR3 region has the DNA TGTGCCAGCAGCATATCTGAGAACACTGAAGCTTTCTTT. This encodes CASSISENTEAFF.

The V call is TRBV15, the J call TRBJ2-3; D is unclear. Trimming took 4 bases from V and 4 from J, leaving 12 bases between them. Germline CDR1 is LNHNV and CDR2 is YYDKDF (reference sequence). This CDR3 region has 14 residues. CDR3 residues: CATSTGLGSDTQYF. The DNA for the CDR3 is TGTGCCACCAGCACGGGTCTCGGTTCAGATACGCAGTATTTT.

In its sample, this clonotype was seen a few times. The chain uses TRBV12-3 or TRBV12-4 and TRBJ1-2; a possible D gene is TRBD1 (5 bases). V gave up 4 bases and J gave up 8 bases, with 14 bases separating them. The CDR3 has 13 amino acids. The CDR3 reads CASSSIDSGGYTF. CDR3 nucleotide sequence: TGTGCCAGCAGTTCAATAGACAGTGGGGGCTACACCTTC.

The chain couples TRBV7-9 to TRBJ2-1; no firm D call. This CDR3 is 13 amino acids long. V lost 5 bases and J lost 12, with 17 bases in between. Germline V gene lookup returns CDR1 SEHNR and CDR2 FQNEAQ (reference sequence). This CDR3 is CASSPGESAVQFF. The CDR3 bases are TGTGCCAGCAGCCCCGGAGAGTCCGCGGTGCAGTTCTTC.

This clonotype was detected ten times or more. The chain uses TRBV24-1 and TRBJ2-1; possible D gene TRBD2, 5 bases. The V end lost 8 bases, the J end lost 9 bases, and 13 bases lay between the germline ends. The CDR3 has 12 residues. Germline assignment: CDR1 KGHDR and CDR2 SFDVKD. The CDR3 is CATTGDGPEQFF. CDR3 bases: TGTGCCACCACCGGGGATGGACCTGAGCAGTTCTTC.

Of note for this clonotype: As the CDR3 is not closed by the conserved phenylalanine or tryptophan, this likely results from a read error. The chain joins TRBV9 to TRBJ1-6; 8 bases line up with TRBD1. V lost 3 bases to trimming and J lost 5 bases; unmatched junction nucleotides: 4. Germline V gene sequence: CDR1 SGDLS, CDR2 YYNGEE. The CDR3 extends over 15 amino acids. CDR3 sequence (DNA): TGTGCCAGCAGCGGGGGACAGGTCCATAATTCACCCCTCCACTCT. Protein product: CASSGGQVHNSPLHS.

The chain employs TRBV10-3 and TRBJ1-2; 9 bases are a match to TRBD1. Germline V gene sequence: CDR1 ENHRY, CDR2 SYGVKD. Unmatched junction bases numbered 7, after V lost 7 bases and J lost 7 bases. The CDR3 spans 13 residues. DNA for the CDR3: TGTGCCATCAACCGGGACAGGGAGGGTGGCTACACCTTC. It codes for CAINRDREGGYTF.

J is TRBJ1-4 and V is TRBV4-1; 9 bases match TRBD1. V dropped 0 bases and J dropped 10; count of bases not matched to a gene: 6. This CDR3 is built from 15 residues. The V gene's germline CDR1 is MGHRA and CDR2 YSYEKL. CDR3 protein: CASSQEQGAYGKLFF. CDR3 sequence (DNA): TGCGCCAGCAGCCAAGAACAGGGGGCGTATGGAAAACTGTTTTTT.

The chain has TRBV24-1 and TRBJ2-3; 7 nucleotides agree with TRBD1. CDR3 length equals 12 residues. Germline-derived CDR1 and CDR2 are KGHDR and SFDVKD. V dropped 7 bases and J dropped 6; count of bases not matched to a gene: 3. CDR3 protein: CATSKTGDTQYF. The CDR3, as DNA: TGTGCCACCAGCAAGACAGGGGATACGCAGTATTTT.

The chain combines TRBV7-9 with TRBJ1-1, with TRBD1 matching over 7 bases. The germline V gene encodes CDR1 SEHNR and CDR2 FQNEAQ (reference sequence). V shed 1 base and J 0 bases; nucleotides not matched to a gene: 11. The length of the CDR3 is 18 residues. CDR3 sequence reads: CASSLEDRQGGMNTEAFF. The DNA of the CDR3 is TGTGCCAGCAGCTTAGAGGATCGACAGGGTGGCATGAACACTGAAGCTTTCTTT. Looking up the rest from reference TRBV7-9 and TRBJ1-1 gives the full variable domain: DTGVSQNPRHKITKRGQNVTFRCDPISEHNRLYWYRQTLGQGPEFLTYFQNEAQLEKSRLLSDRFSAERPKGSFSTLEIQRTEQGDSAMYLCASSLEDRQGGMNTEAFFGQGTRLTVV.

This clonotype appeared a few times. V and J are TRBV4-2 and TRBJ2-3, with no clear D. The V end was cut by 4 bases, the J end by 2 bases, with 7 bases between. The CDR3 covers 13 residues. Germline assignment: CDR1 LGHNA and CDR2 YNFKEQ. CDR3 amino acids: CASSPSATDTQYF. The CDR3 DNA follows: TGTGCCAGCAGCCCTTCCGCCACAGATACGCAGTATTTT.

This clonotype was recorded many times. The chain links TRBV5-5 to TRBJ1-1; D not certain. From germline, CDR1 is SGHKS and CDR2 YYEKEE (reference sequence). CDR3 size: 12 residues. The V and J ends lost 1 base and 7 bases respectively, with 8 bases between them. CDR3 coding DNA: TGTGCCAGCAGCTTGCTGCCGGTTGAAGCTTTCTTT. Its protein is CASSLLPVEAFF. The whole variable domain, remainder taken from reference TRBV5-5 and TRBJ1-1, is DAGVTQSPTHLIKTRGQQVTLRCSPISGHKSVSWYQQVLGQGPQFIFQYYEKEERGRGNFPDRFSARQFPNYSSELNVNALLLGDSALYLCASSLLPVEAFFGQGTRLTVV.

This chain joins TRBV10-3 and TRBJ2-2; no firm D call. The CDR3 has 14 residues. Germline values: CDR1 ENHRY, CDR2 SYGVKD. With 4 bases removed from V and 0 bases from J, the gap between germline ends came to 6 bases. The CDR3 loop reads CAISAGPNTGELFF. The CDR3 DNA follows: TGTGCCATCAGTGCGGGTCCGAACACCGGGGAGCTGTTTTTT.

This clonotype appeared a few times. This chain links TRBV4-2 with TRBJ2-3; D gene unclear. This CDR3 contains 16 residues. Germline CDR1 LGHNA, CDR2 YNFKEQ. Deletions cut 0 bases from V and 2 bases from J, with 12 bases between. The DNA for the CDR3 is TGTGCCAGCAGCCAAGAGGACCCCAATTACACAGATACGCAGTATTTT. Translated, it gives CASSQEDPNYTDTQYF.

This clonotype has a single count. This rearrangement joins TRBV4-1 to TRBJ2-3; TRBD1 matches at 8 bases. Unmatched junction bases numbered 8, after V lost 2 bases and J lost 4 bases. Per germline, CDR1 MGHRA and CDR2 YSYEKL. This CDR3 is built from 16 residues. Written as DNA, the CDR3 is TGCGCCAGCAGCCAATCGGGCAGGGGGCGGTCAGATACGCAGTATTTT. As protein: CASSQSGRGRSDTQYF.

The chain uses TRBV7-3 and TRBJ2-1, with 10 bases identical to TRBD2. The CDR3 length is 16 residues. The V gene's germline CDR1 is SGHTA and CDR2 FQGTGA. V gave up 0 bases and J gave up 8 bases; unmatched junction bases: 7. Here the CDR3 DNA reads TGTGCCAGCAGCTTAACAGGCCTAGCGGGGGAGGATGAGCAGTTCTTC. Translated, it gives CASSLTGLAGEDEQFF.